A selection of T cell receptor beta chains follows, all from one sample in a study of blood T cell repertoires in COVID-19. Assay used: immunoSEQ multiplex PCR; TCRdb lists only in-frame clones, some missing. The data contain over 200,000 clones, around 89% of them seen just once; the ten biggest clones take up 8% to 10%. Sequencing input: PBMCs or T cells enriched from blood (not recorded which). The receptors derive from a man aged 35 to 55 who had recovered from COVID-19. CDR3s include the opening cysteine and the closing phenylalanine or tryptophan. A D gene is named only where the DNA matches it firmly. Expanded clones are given a class, and other clones once, few, many or no size at all.

j_call: TRBJ2-7
d_call: NA
v_call: TRBV5-1
clone_size: NA
cdr3_nt: TGCGCCAGCAGCCCAGAGGGTTTCGTTAGCTCCTACGAGCAGTACTTC
cdr3_aa: CASSPEGFVSSYEQYF

j_call: TRBJ2-6
d_call: TRBD1
v_call: TRBV30
clone_size: NA
cdr3_nt: TGTGCCTGGATTACCCTCGGGGACAGCGCCTCTGGGGCCAACGTCCTGACTTTC
cdr3_aa: CAWITLGDSASGANVLTF

j_call: TRBJ1-2
d_call: NA
v_call: TRBV11-2
clone_size: NA
cdr3_nt: TGTGCCAGCACCCCGGTAGGAGGCCCTAGCTATGGCTACACCTTC
cdr3_aa: CASTPVGGPSYGYTF

j_call: TRBJ2-2
d_call: TRBD1
v_call: TRBV7-9
clone_size: NA
cdr3_nt: TGTGCCAGCATCGGGACAGGGGAAAACACCGGGGAGCTGTTTTTT
cdr3_aa: CASIGTGENTGELFF

j_call: TRBJ2-7
d_call: TRBD1
v_call: TRBV9
clone_size: NA
cdr3_nt: TGTGCCAGCAGCCCCCAAGACAGGGCGTACGAGCAGTACTTC
cdr3_aa: CASSPQDRAYEQYF

j_call: TRBJ2-7
d_call: NA
v_call: TRBV27
clone_size: NA
cdr3_nt: TGTGCCAGCAGTTTGGCCTCCAGCAGCGGGTTTTACGAGCAGTACTTC
cdr3_aa: CASSLASSSGFYEQYF

j_call: TRBJ1-1
d_call: NA
v_call: TRBV13
clone_size: NA
cdr3_nt: TGTGCCAGCAGCTTCATTGATGGGGGGGCTTACACTGAAGCTTTCTTT
cdr3_aa: CASSFIDGGAYTEAFF

j_call: TRBJ2-1
d_call: NA
v_call: TRBV7-8
clone_size: NA
cdr3_nt: TGTGCCAGCAGCTTAGGGCTAGTAGCCCTCAGGGGCAATGAGCAGTTCTTC
cdr3_aa: CASSLGLVALRGNEQFF

j_call: TRBJ2-7
d_call: TRBD1
v_call: TRBV10-3
clone_size: NA
cdr3_nt: TGTGCCATCAGTGAGTCGATCGACAGGGTAACCTACGAGCAGTACTTC
cdr3_aa: CAISESIDRVTYEQYF

j_call: TRBJ2-2
d_call: TRBD2
v_call: TRBV6-5
clone_size: NA
cdr3_nt: TGTGCCAGCAGGGGACTAGCGGGGGGGCCCGGGGAGCTGTTTTTT
cdr3_aa: CASRGLAGGPGELFF

j_call: TRBJ1-1
d_call: NA
v_call: TRBV19
clone_size: once
cdr3_nt: TGTGCCAGTAGATTGACTGTGCAGGGTGAAGCTTTCTTT
cdr3_aa: CASRLTVQGEAFF

j_call: TRBJ2-1
d_call: TRBD2
v_call: TRBV7-3
clone_size: NA
cdr3_nt: TGTGCCAGCAGCCCTGGGTTTGGGCTAGCGGGTTTAAACAATGAGCAGTTCTTC
cdr3_aa: CASSPGFGLAGLNNEQFF

j_call: TRBJ2-1
d_call: TRBD2
v_call: TRBV7-6
clone_size: NA
cdr3_nt: TGTGCCAGCAGGGGGACTAGCGGAGCCCACAATGAGCAGTTCTTC
cdr3_aa: CASRGTSGAHNEQFF

j_call: TRBJ1-1
d_call: NA
v_call: TRBV10-1
clone_size: NA
cdr3_nt: TGCGCCAGCAGTGCGAGCCGTCATGAAGCTTTCTTT
cdr3_aa: CASSASRHEAFF

j_call: TRBJ1-2
d_call: NA
v_call: TRBV5-1
clone_size: NA
cdr3_nt: TGCGCCAGCAGCTCGGGTGACGGCTATGGCTACACCTTC
cdr3_aa: CASSSGDGYGYTF

j_call: TRBJ2-1
d_call: NA
v_call: TRBV20-1
clone_size: NA
cdr3_nt: TGCAGTGCTAGTGGGGGGCTGGGGTACAATGAGCAGTTCTTC
cdr3_aa: CSASGGLGYNEQFF

j_call: TRBJ2-2
d_call: TRBD2
v_call: TRBV5-4
clone_size: NA
cdr3_nt: TGTGCCAGCAGCGGCCGGCTAGCGGGGGGGCATCCCGGGGAGCTGTTTTTT
cdr3_aa: CASSGRLAGGHPGELFF

j_call: TRBJ2-5
d_call: NA
v_call: TRBV5-6
clone_size: NA
cdr3_nt: TGTGCCAGCAGCTTGTTTCAGACAGAACAAGAGACCCAGTACTTC
cdr3_aa: CASSLFQTEQETQYF

j_call: TRBJ1-1
d_call: NA
v_call: TRBV11-3
clone_size: NA
cdr3_nt: TGTGCCAGCAGCCGACAGGCGATCAACATGAACACTGAAGCTTTCTTT
cdr3_aa: CASSRQAINMNTEAFF

j_call: TRBJ2-1
d_call: NA
v_call: TRBV9
clone_size: NA
cdr3_nt: TGTGCCAGCAGCGTAGGGGAGCGGTACAATGAGCAGTTCTTC
cdr3_aa: CASSVGERYNEQFF

j_call: TRBJ1-5
d_call: NA
v_call: TRBV10-3
clone_size: NA
cdr3_nt: TGTGCCATCAGGGACAGTCTGGAGAATCAGCCCCAGCATTTT
cdr3_aa: CAIRDSLENQPQHF

j_call: TRBJ1-1
d_call: NA
v_call: TRBV5-1
clone_size: NA
cdr3_nt: TGCGCCAGCAGCCCCATCGAGGGATTGAACACTGAAGCTTTCTTT
cdr3_aa: CASSPIEGLNTEAFF

j_call: TRBJ1-5
d_call: NA
v_call: TRBV27
clone_size: NA
cdr3_nt: TGTGCCAGCAGTTTTAGAGAAAATCAGCCCCAGCATTTT
cdr3_aa: CASSFRENQPQHF

j_call: TRBJ2-2
d_call: NA
v_call: TRBV2
clone_size: NA
cdr3_nt: TGTGCCAGCAGAACTTCGACCGGGGAGCTGTTTTTT
cdr3_aa: CASRTSTGELFF

j_call: TRBJ1-3
d_call: NA
v_call: TRBV5-4
clone_size: NA
cdr3_nt: TGTGCCAGCAGCTATTCGGGAAACACCATATATTTT
cdr3_aa: CASSYSGNTIYF

j_call: TRBJ2-6
d_call: TRBD1
v_call: TRBV9
clone_size: NA
cdr3_nt: TGTGCCAGCAGCCCCAGGGGGAGCTCCTCTGGGGCCAACGTCCTGACTTTC
cdr3_aa: CASSPRGSSSGANVLTF

j_call: TRBJ1-2
d_call: NA
v_call: TRBV7-6
clone_size: NA
cdr3_nt: TGTGCCAGCGGCGCGGGTGCGGGGGTCTATGGCTACACCTTC
cdr3_aa: CASGAGAGVYGYTF

j_call: TRBJ2-3
d_call: NA
v_call: TRBV30
clone_size: NA
cdr3_nt: TGTGCCTGGAGTGCATACGAGCCAGATACGCAGTATTTT
cdr3_aa: CAWSAYEPDTQYF

j_call: TRBJ2-2
d_call: NA
v_call: TRBV7-3
clone_size: NA
cdr3_nt: TGTGCCAGCAGCTGGTCTATTGACAACGGGGAGCTGTTTTTT
cdr3_aa: CASSWSIDNGELFF

j_call: TRBJ1-3
d_call: NA
v_call: TRBV28
clone_size: few
cdr3_nt: TGTGCCAGCAGCAATTACAGGCACCTCTCTGGAAACACCATATATTTT
cdr3_aa: CASSNYRHLSGNTIYF

j_call: TRBJ1-2
d_call: NA
v_call: TRBV19
clone_size: few
cdr3_nt: TGTGCCAGTGCAGGGAACCCTAACTATGGCTACACCTTC
cdr3_aa: CASAGNPNYGYTF

j_call: TRBJ1-2
d_call: TRBD1
v_call: TRBV5-1
clone_size: NA
cdr3_nt: TGCGCCAGCAGCTTGGAGAGGGACAGGGGGCCTGGCTACACCTTC
cdr3_aa: CASSLERDRGPGYTF

j_call: TRBJ1-2
d_call: TRBD1
v_call: TRBV19
clone_size: once
cdr3_nt: TGTGCCAGTAGGAGGGACAGAGACTCCTATGGCTACACCTTC
cdr3_aa: CASRRDRDSYGYTF

j_call: TRBJ2-5
d_call: TRBD2
v_call: TRBV5-6
clone_size: NA
cdr3_nt: TGTGCCAGCAGCTTGGCGGGGGGGCCTGGGGAGACCCAGTACTTC
cdr3_aa: CASSLAGGPGETQYF

j_call: TRBJ2-7
d_call: TRBD1
v_call: TRBV5-1
clone_size: NA
cdr3_nt: TGCGCCAGCAGCAAAGGGGACAGGGAGGCCCACGAGCAGTACTTC
cdr3_aa: CASSKGDREAHEQYF

j_call: TRBJ2-2
d_call: TRBD2
v_call: TRBV7-8
clone_size: once
cdr3_nt: TGTGCCAGCAGCCGCCCACCTCGGTCTAGCGGTAGCACCGGGGAGCTGTTTTTT
cdr3_aa: CASSRPPRSSGSTGELFF

j_call: TRBJ1-4
d_call: TRBD1
v_call: TRBV28
clone_size: NA
cdr3_nt: TGTGCCAGCAGTTTGCTGACAGGGGGCGGCCTACCCGCAACTAATGAAAAACTGTTTTTT
cdr3_aa: CASSLLTGGGLPATNEKLFF

j_call: TRBJ2-5
d_call: NA
v_call: TRBV7-6
clone_size: NA
cdr3_nt: TGTGCCAGCAGCTTAGCAGGGGAACAAGAGACCCAGTACTTC
cdr3_aa: CASSLAGEQETQYF

j_call: TRBJ2-2
d_call: NA
v_call: TRBV7-3
clone_size: NA
cdr3_nt: TGTGCCAGCAGCCCCTTCGGGGGTAGCGGAAACACCGGGGAGCTGTTTTTT
cdr3_aa: CASSPFGGSGNTGELFF

j_call: TRBJ1-5
d_call: TRBD1
v_call: TRBV5-6
clone_size: NA
cdr3_nt: TGTGCCAGCAGCTTTGCAGGGGGGAATCAGCCCCAGCATTTT
cdr3_aa: CASSFAGGNQPQHF

j_call: TRBJ2-3
d_call: TRBD2
v_call: TRBV5-1
clone_size: NA
cdr3_nt: TGCGCCAGCAGCCGCACTAGCGGGGCCAGCACAGATACGCAGTATTTT
cdr3_aa: CASSRTSGASTDTQYF

j_call: TRBJ2-3
d_call: NA
v_call: TRBV25-1
clone_size: NA
cdr3_nt: TGTGCCAGCAGTGACCCGAGGAGTTCAGATACGCAGTATTTT
cdr3_aa: CASSDPRSSDTQYF